Reported below is one T cell receptor (beta chain). Its matching antigen is unknown. Relative to the germline gene, one junction end is altered; a read error may explain this. This entry comes from a study of OX40 agonist ivuxolimab in advanced cancers. General observations from the study: CD4+ T cells averaged fewer expanded clones than CD8+ T cells. It was not determined which antigens were specifically recognized by the peripheral T cells that had undergone clonal expansion.

TCRdb's copy holds only in-frame clones and misses some; the assay was immunoSEQ multiplex PCR. The sample has 75,000 to 80,000 clones; around 86% are singletons. Prior autoimmune disease or systemic immunosuppression barred patients. The germline V gene encodes CDR1 SGHRS and CDR2 YFSETQ. This CDR3 has 11 residues. The TCR originated in an adult with an advanced solid tumor such as melanoma, head and neck, liver or kidney cancer. The chain combines TRBV5-1 with TRBJ2-1; D remains ambiguous. The starting material was CD4+ or CD8+ T cells sorted from blood, obtained in a trial of the OX40 agonist ivuxolimab. CDR3 loop: CASSFGAEQFF. The CDR3 coding sequence is TGTGCCAGCAGCTTCGGAGCAGAGCAGTTCTTC.